The 22 T cell receptor beta chains below were found in one sample sequenced in a study of cytomegalovirus exposure and HLA in healthy donors. The PCR used 60 Vbeta and 13 Jbeta primers. TCRdb keeps only in-frame clones here, not all; method: immunoSEQ multiplex PCR. Among about 150,000 clones, approximately 80% were seen once, and the ten largest hold around 13%. Input material: PBMCs. These receptors came from a man aged 25-45 years in good health and CMV-seropositive.

The chain carries TRBV10-1 and TRBJ1-5; a weak D match, TRBD1 (6 bases). The CDR3 is 16 amino acids. The germline V and J ends were trimmed by 4 bases and 3 bases, with 16 bases remaining between them. Germline loops: CDR1 WNHNN, CDR2 SYGVQD (reference sequence). This CDR3 is CASSAGAAGANQPQHF. The CDR3 region has the DNA TGCGCCAGCAGTGCTGGAGCGGCGGGGGCCAATCAGCCCCAGCATTTT.

This clone has more than one count but fewer than ten. This chain connects TRBV28 to TRBJ2-7; TRBD2 aligns across 12 bases. V was pared by 5 bases and J by 3 bases, with 5 bases of the junction left unmatched. The CDR3 has 15 amino acids. Germline V gene lookup returns CDR1 MDHEN and CDR2 SYDVKM. The CDR3 DNA sequence: TGTGCCAGCAGTACTGGGACTAGCGGGCGCTACGAGCAGTACTTC. Translated, it gives CASSTGTSGRYEQYF.

The chain employs TRBV10-1 and TRBJ2-1; D unclear. V gave up 8 bases and J gave up 10 bases, with 12 bases separating them. This CDR3 spans 11 amino acids. The V gene's germline CDR1 is WNHNN and CDR2 SYGVQD (reference sequence). CDR3 sequence reads: CASVSRREQFF. As DNA, the CDR3 is TGCGCCAGCGTCTCCCGCCGGGAGCAGTTCTTC.

The chain has TRBV7-2 and TRBJ1-1; D remains unclear. The germline gives CDR1 SGHTA, CDR2 FQGNSA. This CDR3 spans 14 amino acids. Trimming took 5 bases from V and 0 from J, leaving 10 bases between them. CDR3 bases: TGTGCCAGCAGCCGCGGGCCTTTGAACACTGAAGCTTTCTTT. The encoded protein is CASSRGPLNTEAFF.

V gene TRBV14 combines with J gene TRBJ2-1, with TRBD2 matching 13 bases. Germline V gene sequence: CDR1 SGHDN, CDR2 FVKESK. CDR3 length equals 15 residues. V was pared by 0 bases and J by 15 bases, with 8 bases of the junction left unmatched. CDR3 DNA: TGTGCCAGCAGCCAAGAGCTTGGACTAGCGGGAGCCTGGTTCTTC. Protein: CASSQELGLAGAWFF.

The chain recombines TRBV30 with TRBJ1-2, with no clear D. Trimming took off 0 bases at V and 4 bases at J, with 6 bases between the two ends. CDR3 length equals 12 residues. Looked up from germline, CDR1 is GTSNPN and CDR2 is SVGIG (reference sequence). The CDR3 DNA reads TGTGCCTGGAGTGTCCTCAGCTATGGCTACACCTTC. This gives the protein CAWSVLSYGYTF.

DNA for the CDR3: TGCGCCAGCAGTGAGTCACAGGGGGTATTGTCCTACGAGCAGTACTTC. The encoded protein is CASSESQGVLSYEQYF. The genes are TRBV10-1 and TRBJ2-7, with 8 bases that match TRBD1. The germline V gene has CDR1 WNHNN and CDR2 SYGVQD (reference sequence). This CDR3 region has 16 residues. Trimming took 0 bases from V and 1 from J; bases not matched to a gene: 5.

This clone came up a few times. The rearrangement uses TRBV11-2 and TRBJ2-5, with a possible D match to TRBD2 (5 bases). Trimming left V 3 bases short and J 2 bases short, with 16 bases between. The CDR3 has 16 residues. Germline V gene data show CDR1 as SGHAT and CDR2 as FQNNGV. The CDR3 nucleotides are TGTGCCAGCAGCTTGTGGCTGGGGAGTAATCAAGAGACCCAGTACTTC. It specifies CASSLWLGSNQETQYF.

V usage is TRBV11-3 and J usage is TRBJ2-7; 14 positions match TRBD2. CDR1 SGHNT and CDR2 YENEEA come from the germline V gene. The V and J ends lost 5 bases and 3 bases, in that order; junction bases with no gene match: 18. CDR3 length: 20 residues. The CDR3 sequence is CASSSPERGLAGGRGYEQYF. DNA of the CDR3: TGTGCCAGCAGCAGCCCTGAAAGAGGACTAGCGGGAGGCCGAGGCTACGAGCAGTACTTC.

The chain carries TRBV4-2 and TRBJ2-5; D remains unclear. Trimming took 0 bases from V and 5 from J, leaving 19 bases between them. The CDR3 is made up of 17 amino acids. Looked up from germline, CDR1 is LGHNA and CDR2 is YNFKEQ. The CDR3, as DNA: TGTGCCAGCAGCCAAGATCCCTACATGCAAACCGGGGAGACCCAGTACTTC. Its protein is CASSQDPYMQTGETQYF.

The table lists this clone with a few counts. V gene TRBV7-8 combines with J gene TRBJ2-1, with 9 bases fitting TRBD2. CDR1 and CDR2 (germline): SGHVS, FQNEAQ. The ends lost 2 bases at V and 6 bases at J; junction bases unmatched: 11. The CDR3 is 17 residues long. The CDR3 region is CASSLRSTSGQRNEQFF. DNA of the CDR3: TGTGCCAGCAGCTTACGGTCGACTAGCGGTCAACGCAATGAGCAGTTCTTC.

This clone has just one count. This sequence joins TRBV5-4 and TRBJ2-7; TRBD1 agrees at 9 bases. CDR1 and CDR2 from the germline V gene are SGHNT and YYREEE (reference sequence). This CDR3 is 15 amino acids long. J was trimmed by 0 bases and V by 5 bases; bases with no gene match: 6. CDR3 DNA sequence: TGTGCCAGCAGTCCGACAGGGGGAAACTCCTACGAGCAGTACTTC. It is translated as CASSPTGGNSYEQYF.

This rearrangement joins TRBV6-5 to TRBJ2-7; no clear D. The CDR3 spans 11 residues. The V end lost 6 bases, the J end lost 4 bases, and 7 bases lay between the germline ends. The germline gives CDR1 MNHEY, CDR2 SVGAGI. The CDR3 DNA reads as TGTGCCAGCAGCGATCGGTACGAGCAGTACTTC. Encoded protein: CASSDRYEQYF.

The chain joins TRBV5-1 to TRBJ2-3, with D possibly being TRBD2 (5 bases). This CDR3 contains 15 residues. In germline, CDR1 is SGHRS, CDR2 YFSETQ. The ends were cut back, 0 bases at V and 2 bases at J, with 10 bases in the middle. The CDR3 DNA sequence: TGCGCCAGCAGCTTGGGTACACTAGTCACAGATACGCAGTATTTT. This sequence encodes CASSLGTLVTDTQYF.

The genes are TRBV7-8 and TRBJ2-1; no firm D call. Germline V gene lookup returns CDR1 SGHVS and CDR2 FQNEAQ. This CDR3 spans 12 amino acids. The V and J ends lost 5 bases and 8 bases respectively, with 10 bases between them. The CDR3 protein is CASSPSTDEQFF. CDR3 sequence (DNA): TGTGCCAGCAGCCCCAGTACAGATGAGCAGTTCTTC.

This chain uses TRBV9 with TRBJ2-1, with TRBD2 matching over 10 bases. The V gene end was trimmed by 3 bases and the J gene end by 4 bases; junction bases not matched to a gene: 4. Germline assignment: CDR1 SGDLS and CDR2 YYNGEE. The CDR3 length is 15 residues. DNA of the CDR3: TGTGCCAGCAGCGCTGGACTAGCGGATTACAATGAGCAGTTCTTC. This sequence encodes CASSAGLADYNEQFF.

The chain recombines TRBV19 with TRBJ1-5; D unresolved. Germline V lookup: CDR1 LNHDA, CDR2 SQIVND (reference sequence). This CDR3 comprises 14 residues. The ends were cut back, 7 bases at V and 5 bases at J, with 15 bases in the middle. The CDR3 DNA sequence: TGTGCCAGTACTCCCCGCCGGGGAGATCAGCCCCAGCATTTT. This sequence encodes CASTPRRGDQPQHF.

DNA for the CDR3: TGTGCCGTCCGGGACAGACTTAACAATGAGCAGTTCTTC. Protein sequence: CAVRDRLNNEQFF. This rearrangement joins TRBV28 to TRBJ2-1; 7 nucleotides match TRBD1. J lost 5 bases, V lost 11 bases, and 9 bases had no gene match. Germline V gene lookup returns CDR1 MDHEN and CDR2 SYDVKM. This CDR3 comprises 13 residues.

This chain joins TRBV15 and TRBJ2-7, with TRBD1 as a possible D gene (6 bases). The CDR3 runs 13 residues. V was clipped by 8 bases and J by 1 base, with 12 bases between them. Germline lookup yields CDR1 LNHNV and CDR2 YYDKDF (reference sequence). CDR3 in DNA: TGTGCCACCGCCGGGACAAATTCCTACGAGCAGTACTTC. This translates into CATAGTNSYEQYF.

V and J are TRBV4-2 and TRBJ1-1; D gene uncertain. The length of the CDR3 is 17 residues. Germline-derived CDR1 and CDR2 are LGHNA and YNFKEQ. Trimming took 0 bases from V and 0 from J, leaving 14 bases between them. CDR3 in DNA: TGTGCCAGCAGCCAAGATAGTGATTTTAGCTTGAACACTGAAGCTTTCTTT. Translation gives CASSQDSDFSLNTEAFF.

This chain connects TRBV29-1 to TRBJ2-3; D is possibly TRBD1 (6 bases). V lost 7 bases and J 3 bases, leaving 8 bases between the germline ends. The germline gives CDR1 SQVTM, CDR2 ANQGSEA. The CDR3 runs to 11 residues. The DNA of the CDR3 is TGCAGCGCAGGGGAAACAGATACGCAGTATTTT. Amino acid sequence: CSAGETDTQYF.

This rearrangement joins TRBV28 to TRBJ1-5, with 7 nucleotides matching TRBD1. This CDR3 spans 13 amino acids. Germline V CDR1 and CDR2: MDHEN, SYDVKM. V lost 5 bases to trimming and J lost 2 bases; unmatched junction nucleotides: 0. The CDR3 bases are TGTGCCAGCAGTGACAGGGGCAATCAGCCCCAGCATTTT. This encodes CASSDRGNQPQHF.